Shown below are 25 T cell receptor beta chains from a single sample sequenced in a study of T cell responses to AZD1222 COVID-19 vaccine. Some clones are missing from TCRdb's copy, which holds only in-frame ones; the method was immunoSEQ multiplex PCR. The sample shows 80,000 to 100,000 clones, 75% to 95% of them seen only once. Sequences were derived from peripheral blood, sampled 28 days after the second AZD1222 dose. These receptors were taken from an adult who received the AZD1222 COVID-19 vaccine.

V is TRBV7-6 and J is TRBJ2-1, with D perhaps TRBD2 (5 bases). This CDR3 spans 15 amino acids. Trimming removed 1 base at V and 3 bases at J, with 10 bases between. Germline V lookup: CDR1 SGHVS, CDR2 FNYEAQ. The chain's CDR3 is CASSLGLSGYNEQFF. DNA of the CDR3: TGTGCCAGCAGCTTAGGGTTAAGCGGCTACAATGAGCAGTTCTTC.

The CDR3 region has the DNA TGTGCCAGCATACTCCTGGACACTGAAGCTTTCTTT. The encoded protein is CASILLDTEAFF. The chain recombines TRBV12-3 or TRBV12-4 with TRBJ1-1; D is uncertain. The length of the CDR3 is 12 residues. Trimming cost V 7 bases and J 3 bases, with 9 bases left between them.

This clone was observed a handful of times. The CDR3 bases are TGTGCCAGCAGTGTCGGTCAGGGGTACGAGCAGTACTTC. Translated, it gives CASSVGQGYEQYF. The chain employs TRBV2 and TRBJ2-7; tentative D call: TRBD1 (6 bases). Germline V CDR1 and CDR2: SNHLY, FYNNEI. The CDR3 is 13 amino acids. V was trimmed by 4 bases and J by 4 bases, leaving 11 bases between them.

This chain's CDR3 is CASSPSDEKLFF. CDR3 bases: TGCGCCAGCAGCCCGTCGGATGAAAAACTGTTTTTT. J is TRBJ1-4 and V is TRBV10-1, with D uncertain. V dropped 6 bases and J dropped 6 bases, with 8 bases sitting between them. Germline assignment: CDR1 WNHNN and CDR2 SYGVQD (reference sequence). CDR3 length: 12 amino acids.

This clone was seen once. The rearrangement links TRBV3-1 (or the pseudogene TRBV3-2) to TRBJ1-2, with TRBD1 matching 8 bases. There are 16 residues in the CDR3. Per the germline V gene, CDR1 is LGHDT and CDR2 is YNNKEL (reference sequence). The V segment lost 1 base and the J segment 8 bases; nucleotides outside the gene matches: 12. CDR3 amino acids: CASSQANTGTGDGYTF. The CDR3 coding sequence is TGTGCCAGCAGCCAAGCGAATACCGGGACAGGTGACGGCTACACCTTC.

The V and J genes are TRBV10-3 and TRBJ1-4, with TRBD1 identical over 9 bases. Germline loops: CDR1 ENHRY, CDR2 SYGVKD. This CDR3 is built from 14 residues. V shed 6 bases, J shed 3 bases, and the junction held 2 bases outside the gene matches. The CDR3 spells CAISGTGSNEKLFF. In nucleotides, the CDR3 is TGTGCCATCAGCGGGACAGGGTCTAATGAAAAACTGTTTTTT.

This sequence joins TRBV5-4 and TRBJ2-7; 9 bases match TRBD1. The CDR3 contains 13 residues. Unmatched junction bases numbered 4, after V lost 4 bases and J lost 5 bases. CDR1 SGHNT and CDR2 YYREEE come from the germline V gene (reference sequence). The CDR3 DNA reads TGTGCCAGCAGCCGGGACAGGGATGACGAGCAGTACTTC. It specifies CASSRDRDDEQYF.

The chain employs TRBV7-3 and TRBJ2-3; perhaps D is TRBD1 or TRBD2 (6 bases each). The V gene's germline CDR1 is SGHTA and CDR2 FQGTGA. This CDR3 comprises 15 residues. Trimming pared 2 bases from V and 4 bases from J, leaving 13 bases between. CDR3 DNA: TGTGCCAGCAGCTTACCGACAGGAGGGGCAGATACGCAGTATTTT. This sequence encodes CASSLPTGGADTQYF.

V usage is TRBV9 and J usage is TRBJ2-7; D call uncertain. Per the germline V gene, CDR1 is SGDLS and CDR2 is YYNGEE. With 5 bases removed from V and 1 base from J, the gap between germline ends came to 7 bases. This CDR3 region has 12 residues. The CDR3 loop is CASSPPSYEQYF. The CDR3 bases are TGTGCCAGCAGTCCCCCTTCCTACGAGCAGTACTTC.

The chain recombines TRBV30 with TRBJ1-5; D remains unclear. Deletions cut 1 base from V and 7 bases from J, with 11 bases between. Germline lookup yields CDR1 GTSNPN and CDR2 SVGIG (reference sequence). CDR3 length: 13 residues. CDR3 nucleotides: TGTGCCTGGAGTGATGGTTACCAGCAGCCCCAGCATTTT. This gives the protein CAWSDGYQQPQHF. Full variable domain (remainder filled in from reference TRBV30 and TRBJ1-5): SQTIHQWPATLVQPVGSPLSLECTVEGTSNPNLYWYRQAAGRGLQLLFYSVGIGQISSEVPQNLSASRPQDRQFILSSKKLLLSDSGFYLCAWSDGYQQPQHFGDGTRLSIL.

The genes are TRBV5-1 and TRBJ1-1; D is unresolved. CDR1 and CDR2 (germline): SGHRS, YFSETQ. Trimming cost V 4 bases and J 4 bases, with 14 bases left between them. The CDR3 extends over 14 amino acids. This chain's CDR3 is CASSRGGEVTEAFF. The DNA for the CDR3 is TGCGCCAGCAGCCGCGGCGGGGAGGTCACTGAAGCTTTCTTT.

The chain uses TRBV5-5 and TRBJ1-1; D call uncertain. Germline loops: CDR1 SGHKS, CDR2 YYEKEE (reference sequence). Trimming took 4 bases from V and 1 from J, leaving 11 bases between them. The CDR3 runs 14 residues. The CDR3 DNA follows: TGTGCCAGCAGCCCCATGGGAGAGAACACTGAAGCTTTCTTT. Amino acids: CASSPMGENTEAFF. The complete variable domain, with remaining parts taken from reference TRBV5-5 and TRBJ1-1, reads DAGVTQSPTHLIKTRGQQVTLRCSPISGHKSVSWYQQVLGQGPQFIFQYYEKEERGRGNFPDRFSARQFPNYSSELNVNALLLGDSALYLCASSPMGENTEAFFGQGTRLTVV.

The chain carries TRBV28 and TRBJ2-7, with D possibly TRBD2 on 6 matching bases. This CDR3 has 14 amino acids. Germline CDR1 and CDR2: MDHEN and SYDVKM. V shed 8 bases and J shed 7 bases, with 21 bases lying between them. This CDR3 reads CASLTTGSREEQYF. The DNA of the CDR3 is TGTGCCAGCCTCACCACCGGGTCCCGGGAGGAGCAGTACTTC.

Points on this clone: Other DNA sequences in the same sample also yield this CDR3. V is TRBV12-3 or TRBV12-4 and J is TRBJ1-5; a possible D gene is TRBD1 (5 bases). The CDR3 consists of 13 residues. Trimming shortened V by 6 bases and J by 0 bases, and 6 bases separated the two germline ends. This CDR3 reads CASRTGSNQPQHF. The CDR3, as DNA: TGTGCCAGCAGAACAGGTAGCAATCAGCCCCAGCATTTT.

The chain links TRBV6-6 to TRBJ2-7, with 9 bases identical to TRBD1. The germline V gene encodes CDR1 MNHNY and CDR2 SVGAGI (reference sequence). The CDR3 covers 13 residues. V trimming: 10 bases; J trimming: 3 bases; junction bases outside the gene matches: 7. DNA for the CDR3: TGTGCCACCAAAACAGGGGGCGTCTACGAGCAGTACTTC. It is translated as CATKTGGVYEQYF.

CDR3 DNA sequence: TGTGCCTGGAGTGTTGGCGGAGGGAACACTGAAGCTTTCTTT. Residues: CAWSVGGGNTEAFF. V gene TRBV30 combines with J gene TRBJ1-1, with no clear D. Germline V CDR1 and CDR2: GTSNPN, SVGIG (reference sequence). The V and J ends lost 0 bases and 1 base respectively, with 9 bases between them. The CDR3 loop spans 14 amino acids.

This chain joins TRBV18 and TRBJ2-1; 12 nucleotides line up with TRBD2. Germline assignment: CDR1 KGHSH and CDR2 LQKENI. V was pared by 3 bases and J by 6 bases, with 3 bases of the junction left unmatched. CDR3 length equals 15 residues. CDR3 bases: TGTGCCAGCTCACCGGGACTAGCGGGCACCAATGAGCAGTTCTTC. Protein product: CASSPGLAGTNEQFF.

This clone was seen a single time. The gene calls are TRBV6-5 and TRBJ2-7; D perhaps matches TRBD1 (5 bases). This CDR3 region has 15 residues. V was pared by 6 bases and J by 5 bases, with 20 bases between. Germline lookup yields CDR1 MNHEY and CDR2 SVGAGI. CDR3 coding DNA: TGTGCCAGCAGCGCCTACAGGAATGTGGGTGACGAGCAGTACTTC. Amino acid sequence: CASSAYRNVGDEQYF.

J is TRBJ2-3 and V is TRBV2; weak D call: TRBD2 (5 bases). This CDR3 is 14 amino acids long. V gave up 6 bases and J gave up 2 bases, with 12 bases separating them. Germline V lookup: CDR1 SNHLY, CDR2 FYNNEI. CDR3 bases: TGTGCCAGCAGGGCGGACTGGCACACAGATACGCAGTATTTT. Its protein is CASRADWHTDTQYF.

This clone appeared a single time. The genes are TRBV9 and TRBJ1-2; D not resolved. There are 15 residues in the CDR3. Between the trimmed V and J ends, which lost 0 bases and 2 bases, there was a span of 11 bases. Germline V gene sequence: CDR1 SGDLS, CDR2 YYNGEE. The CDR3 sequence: CASSVAGSQNYGYTF. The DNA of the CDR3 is TGTGCCAGCAGCGTAGCCGGGAGCCAAAACTATGGCTACACCTTC.

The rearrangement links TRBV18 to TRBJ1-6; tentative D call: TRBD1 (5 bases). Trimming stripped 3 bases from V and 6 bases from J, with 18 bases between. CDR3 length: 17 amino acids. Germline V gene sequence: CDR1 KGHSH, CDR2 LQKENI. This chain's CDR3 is CASSPVVSRQGNSPLHF. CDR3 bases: TGTGCCAGCTCACCTGTCGTTAGCCGGCAGGGTAATTCACCCCTCCACTTT. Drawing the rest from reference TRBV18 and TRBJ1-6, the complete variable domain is NAGVMQNPRHLVRRRGQEARLRCSPMKGHSHVYWYRQLPEEGLKFMVYLQKENIIDESGMPKERFSAEFPKEGPSILRIQQVVRGDSAAYFCASSPVVSRQGNSPLHFGNGTRLTVT.

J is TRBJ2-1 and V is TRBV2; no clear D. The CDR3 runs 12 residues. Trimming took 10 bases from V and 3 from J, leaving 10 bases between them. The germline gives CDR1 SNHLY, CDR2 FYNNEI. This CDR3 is CAILRGYNEQFF. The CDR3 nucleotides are TGTGCCATTCTCCGCGGCTACAATGAGCAGTTCTTC.

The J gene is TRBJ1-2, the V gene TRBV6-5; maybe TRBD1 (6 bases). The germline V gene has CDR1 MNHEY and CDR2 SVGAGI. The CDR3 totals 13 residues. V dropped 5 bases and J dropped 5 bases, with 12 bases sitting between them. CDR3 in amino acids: CASSPTGRYGYTF. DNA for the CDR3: TGTGCCAGCAGTCCAACAGGGCGATATGGCTACACCTTC.

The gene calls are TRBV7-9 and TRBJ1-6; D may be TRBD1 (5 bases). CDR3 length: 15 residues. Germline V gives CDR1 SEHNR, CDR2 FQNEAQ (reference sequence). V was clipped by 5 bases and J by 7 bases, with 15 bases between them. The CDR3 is CASSPGGRSNSPLHF. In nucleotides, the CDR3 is TGTGCCAGCAGCCCGGGGGGACGGTCAAATTCACCCCTCCACTTT.

The CDR3 DNA is TGTGCCTGGAGTGTTGGGGGCAGAGGTGAAAAACTGTTTTTT. This encodes CAWSVGGRGEKLFF. The chain links TRBV30 to TRBJ1-4, with TRBD1 as a possible D gene (6 bases). CDR3 length: 14 amino acids. V was shortened by 0 bases and J by 7 bases, with 12 bases between the two germline ends. Germline V gene sequence: CDR1 GTSNPN, CDR2 SVGIG (reference sequence).